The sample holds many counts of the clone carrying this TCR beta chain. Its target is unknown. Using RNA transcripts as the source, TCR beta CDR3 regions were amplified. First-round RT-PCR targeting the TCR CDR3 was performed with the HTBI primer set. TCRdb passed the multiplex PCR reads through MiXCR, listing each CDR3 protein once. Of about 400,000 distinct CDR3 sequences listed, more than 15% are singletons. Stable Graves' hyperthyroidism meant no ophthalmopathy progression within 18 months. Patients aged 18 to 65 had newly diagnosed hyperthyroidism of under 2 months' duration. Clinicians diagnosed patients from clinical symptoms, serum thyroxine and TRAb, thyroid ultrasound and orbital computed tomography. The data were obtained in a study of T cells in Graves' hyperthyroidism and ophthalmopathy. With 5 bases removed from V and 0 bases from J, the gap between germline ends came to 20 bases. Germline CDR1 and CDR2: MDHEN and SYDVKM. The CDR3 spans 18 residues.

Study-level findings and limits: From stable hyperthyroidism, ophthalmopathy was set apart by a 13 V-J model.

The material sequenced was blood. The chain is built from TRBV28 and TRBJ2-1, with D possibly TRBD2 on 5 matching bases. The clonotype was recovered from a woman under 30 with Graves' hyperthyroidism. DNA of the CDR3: TGTGCCAGCAGTCCCCTAGTCGCTTTAGCGAGCTCCTACAATGAGCAGTTCTTC. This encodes CASSPLVALASSYNEQFF.